These 26 T cell receptor beta chains came from one sample sequenced in a study of blood T cell repertoires in COVID-19. Clones were read by immunoSEQ multiplex PCR, and TCRdb kept only the in-frame ones, dropping some. The sample includes 120,000 or so clones, around four fifths of them seen just once. Sample: peripheral blood. The source of these receptors is an older man with active or convalescent COVID-19.

The genes are TRBV15 and TRBJ2-5; 10 bases fit TRBD1. V shed 5 bases and J 5 bases; nucleotides not matched to a gene: 5. This CDR3 contains 14 residues. Per germline, CDR1 LNHNV and CDR2 YYDKDF (reference sequence). In DNA, the CDR3 is TGTGCCACCAGCCGAAGACAGGGGGCTGAGACCCAGTACTTC. This gives the protein CATSRRQGAETQYF.

In DNA form, the CDR3 reads TGTGCCAGCAGCTTAAGGAGAGGAGGGTTAGACACTGAAGCTTTCTTT. This codes for CASSLRRGGLDTEAFF. V usage is TRBV7-9 and J usage is TRBJ1-1, with D uncertain. V was shortened by 2 bases and J by 3 bases, with 16 bases between the two germline ends. Germline CDR1 SEHNR, CDR2 FQNEAQ (reference sequence). The CDR3 length is 16 residues.

This chain links TRBV7-9 with TRBJ1-1, with TRBD1 matching over 9 bases. Looked up from germline, CDR1 is SEHNR and CDR2 is FQNEAQ (reference sequence). The CDR3 is 15 amino acids. V was clipped by 7 bases and J by 4 bases; unmatched bases: 10. The CDR3 spells CASTPTGTGTTEAFF. The CDR3 nucleotides read TGTGCCAGCACTCCCACCGGGACAGGGACCACTGAAGCTTTCTTT.

V gene TRBV29-1 combines with J gene TRBJ2-1, with 12 bases fitting TRBD2. This CDR3 is built from 14 residues. Per germline, CDR1 SQVTM and CDR2 ANQGSEA. After removal of 7 bases from V and 8 bases from J, the junction contained 9 bases not matched to a gene. In DNA form, the CDR3 reads TGCAGCGGCGTGACTAGCGGGGGTTTCGATGAGCAGTTCTTC. Residues: CSGVTSGGFDEQFF.

The chain carries TRBV7-6 and TRBJ2-7; 12 bases fit TRBD2. The CDR3 has 16 amino acids. Germline V gives CDR1 SGHVS, CDR2 FNYEAQ. With V trimmed by 1 base and J by 2 bases, 3 bases remained unmatched. The CDR3 DNA sequence: TGTGCCAGCAGCTTAGGGGCTAGCGGGGGGGCCTACGAGCAGTACTTC. Translated, it gives CASSLGASGGAYEQYF.

The rearrangement joins TRBV6-5 to TRBJ1-6; TRBD1 agrees at 7 bases. Looked up from germline, CDR1 is MNHEY and CDR2 is SVGAGI. The CDR3 totals 13 residues. The J segment lost 10 bases and the V segment lost 5 bases, leaving 5 bases of the junction unmatched. The CDR3 region is CASSIGTESPLHF. The CDR3 DNA reads as TGTGCCAGCAGTATCGGGACAGAATCACCCCTCCACTTT.

The chain recombines TRBV5-5 with TRBJ2-1; tentative D call: TRBD1 (5 bases). Trimming left V 0 bases short and J 8 bases short, with 12 bases between. Looked up from germline, CDR1 is SGHKS and CDR2 is YYEKEE (reference sequence). The CDR3 is made up of 14 amino acids. This CDR3 reads CASSLDRRLYEQFF. The CDR3 DNA sequence: TGTGCCAGCAGCTTGGACAGGCGGTTGTATGAGCAGTTCTTC.

The chain links TRBV3-1 (or the pseudogene TRBV3-2) to TRBJ2-7; TRBD2 agrees at 10 bases. The CDR3 has 14 amino acids. V shed 3 bases and J 6 bases; nucleotides not matched to a gene: 5. Germline V gives CDR1 LGHDT, CDR2 YNNKEL (reference sequence). Here the CDR3 reads CASSHLAGESEQYF. Written as DNA, the CDR3 is TGTGCCAGCAGCCATCTAGCGGGGGAGAGCGAGCAGTACTTC.

Only one count was recorded for this clone. The chain has TRBV9 and TRBJ2-7; D might be TRBD2 (5 bases). The CDR3 runs 12 residues. From germline, CDR1 is SGDLS and CDR2 YYNGEE. Trimming took off 4 bases at V and 5 bases at J, with 10 bases between the two ends. The CDR3 is CASSPVGDEQYF. The CDR3 region has the DNA TGTGCCAGCAGCCCAGTGGGAGACGAGCAGTACTTC.

The chain has TRBV2 and TRBJ1-3; D gene uncertain. Germline V gene sequence: CDR1 SNHLY, CDR2 FYNNEI. The CDR3 is 12 residues long. The V gene lost 4 bases and the J gene lost 4 bases, with 5 bases spanning the gap. The CDR3 bases are TGTGCCAGCAGTGTACAGGGAAACACCATATATTTT. Protein: CASSVQGNTIYF.

The V and J genes are TRBV10-3 and TRBJ2-1, with TRBD2 matching over 8 bases. Per the germline V gene, CDR1 is ENHRY and CDR2 is SYGVKD. J was trimmed by 9 bases and V by 0 bases; bases with no gene match: 13. The CDR3 runs to 17 residues. The chain's CDR3 is CAISESPGGARVVEQFF. DNA for the CDR3: TGTGCCATCAGTGAGTCCCCCGGGGGGGCCCGGGTGGTTGAGCAGTTCTTC.

The gene calls are TRBV4-3 and TRBJ2-2; 7 bases are a match to TRBD2. Germline CDR1 LGHNA, CDR2 YSLEER. The CDR3 is made up of 19 amino acids. Unmatched junction bases numbered 15, after V lost 3 bases and J lost 2 bases. The CDR3 region is CASSHLPTSGDPNTGELFF. The CDR3 DNA reads TGCGCCAGCAGCCACCTTCCGACCAGCGGGGATCCAAACACCGGGGAGCTGTTTTTT.

This chain connects TRBV20-1 to TRBJ2-3; 8 positions agree with TRBD2. Germline V CDR1 and CDR2: DFQATT, SNEGSKA (reference sequence). Unmatched junction bases numbered 3, after V lost 3 bases and J lost 4 bases. This CDR3 is built from 13 residues. CDR3 DNA: TGCAGTGCTAGTACCGGGGGGGCAGATACGCAGTATTTT. Its translation is CSASTGGADTQYF.

This clone has just one count. J is TRBJ1-6 and V is TRBV10-3; TRBD1 might be the D (6 bases). CDR3 length: 18 residues. Germline V lookup: CDR1 ENHRY, CDR2 SYGVKD. With 0 bases removed from V and 9 bases from J, the gap between germline ends came to 21 bases. The CDR3 is CAISESVGSRGFGSPLHF. As DNA, the CDR3 is TGTGCCATCAGTGAGTCGGTAGGGAGCAGGGGTTTTGGTTCACCCCTCCACTTT.

In this sample, this clone turned up a few times. The chain couples TRBV4-3 to TRBJ2-1; TRBD2 matches 7 bases. With 1 base clipped from V and 3 bases from J, the junction kept 3 bases outside the gene matches. This CDR3 is 15 amino acids long. Germline lookup yields CDR1 LGHNA and CDR2 YSLEER. CDR3 protein: CASSQGGGYYNEQFF. In DNA, the CDR3 is TGCGCCAGCAGCCAAGGGGGGGGTTACTACAATGAGCAGTTCTTC.

This clone was found a few times. The chain uses TRBV6-6 and TRBJ1-1, with D possibly being TRBD1 (5 bases). The CDR3 contains 13 residues. The ends were cut back, 6 bases at V and 1 base at J, with 9 bases in the middle. Looked up from germline, CDR1 is MNHNY and CDR2 is SVGAGI (reference sequence). The CDR3 here is CASSDGQNTEAFF. CDR3 sequence (DNA): TGTGCCAGCAGCGATGGACAGAACACTGAAGCTTTCTTT.

This clone is a singleton in its sample. The chain uses TRBV9 and TRBJ1-3; TRBD1 aligns across 11 bases. Unmatched junction bases numbered 17, after V lost 5 bases and J lost 4 bases. Germline CDR1 and CDR2: SGDLS and YYNGEE. This CDR3 has 19 amino acids. The DNA of the CDR3 is TGTGCCAGCAGTCTAGGGGGGACAGGGGGATCTCTTGCCGGAAACACCATATATTTT. Its translation: CASSLGGTGGSLAGNTIYF.

The gene calls are TRBV7-9 and TRBJ1-1; no reliable D call. The CDR3 spans 14 residues. V gave up 1 base and J gave up 1 base, with 7 bases separating them. Germline-derived CDR1 and CDR2 are SEHNR and FQNEAQ (reference sequence). The CDR3 nucleotides read TGTGCCAGCAGCTTAGACGCGGAGAACACTGAAGCTTTCTTT. It yields the protein CASSLDAENTEAFF. Filled out from reference TRBV7-9 and TRBJ1-1, the complete variable domain reads DTGVSQNPRHKITKRGQNVTFRCDPISEHNRLYWYRQTLGQGPEFLTYFQNEAQLEKSRLLSDRFSAERPKGSFSTLEIQRTEQGDSAMYLCASSLDAENTEAFFGQGTRLTVV.

In DNA form, the CDR3 reads TGTGCCAGCAGCCGACTACAGGGAGACTATGGCTACACCTTC. This codes for CASSRLQGDYGYTF. V and J are TRBV5-6 and TRBJ1-2; the D gene is possibly TRBD1 (6 bases). Germline assignment: CDR1 SGHDT and CDR2 YYEEEE. The CDR3 totals 14 residues. The V end was cut by 4 bases, the J end by 3 bases, with 13 bases between.

This clone showed up just a few times. The chain has TRBV30 and TRBJ1-2; 10 nucleotides agree with TRBD1. V lost 3 bases and J lost 5; bases outside the gene matches: 6. This CDR3 comprises 14 residues. The V gene's germline CDR1 is GTSNPN and CDR2 SVGIG (reference sequence). CDR3 protein: CAWRETGGWYGYTF. CDR3 sequence (DNA): TGTGCCTGGAGAGAGACAGGGGGCTGGTATGGCTACACCTTC.

The chain has TRBV29-1 and TRBJ1-6; 7 bases line up with TRBD1. Looked up from germline, CDR1 is SQVTM and CDR2 is ANQGSEA. This CDR3 region has 11 residues. CDR3 amino acids: CRAQGESPLHF. The CDR3 nucleotides are TGCAGGGCTCAGGGGGAATCACCCCTCCACTTT.

V gene TRBV30 combines with J gene TRBJ2-7; TRBD1 matches at 10 bases. This CDR3 comprises 15 residues. With V trimmed by 2 bases and J by 9 bases, 13 bases remained unmatched. The germline CDR1 and CDR2 sequences are GTSNPN and SVGIG (reference sequence). The DNA of the CDR3 is TGTGCCTGGAGTACCGGGACAGGGGACTACGAATGGCAGTACTTC. Protein sequence: CAWSTGTGDYEWQYF.

The chain couples TRBV29-1 to TRBJ1-4, with TRBD1 as a possible D gene (5 bases). This CDR3 is 15 amino acids long. Germline V lookup: CDR1 SQVTM, CDR2 ANQGSEA. V was pared by 0 bases and J by 4 bases, with 12 bases between. CDR3 DNA: TGCAGCGTTGAAGATCCCAGGGATAATAATGAAAAACTGTTTTTT. Protein product: CSVEDPRDNNEKLFF.

V gene TRBV5-4 combines with J gene TRBJ1-2; tentative D call: TRBD1 (6 bases). The V end lost 2 bases, the J end lost 4 bases, and 9 bases lay between the germline ends. This CDR3 contains 13 residues. Germline V gene lookup returns CDR1 SGHNT and CDR2 YYREEE (reference sequence). CDR3 in DNA: TGTGCCAGCAGCTTTACAGGGAGCTATGGCTACACCTTC. The encoded protein is CASSFTGSYGYTF.

The chain is built from TRBV18 and TRBJ1-2; D possibly corresponds to TRBD1 (6 bases). Looked up from germline, CDR1 is KGHSH and CDR2 is LQKENI. The CDR3 contains 12 residues. V gave up 5 bases and J gave up 4 bases, with 8 bases separating them. Here the CDR3 DNA reads TGTGCCAGCTCAGGGGGCGGCTATGGCTACACCTTC. It translates to CASSGGGYGYTF.

The chain links TRBV9 to TRBJ2-1, with 9 bases aligning to TRBD1. The CDR3 has 11 amino acids. V lost 3 bases to trimming and J lost 15 bases; unmatched junction nucleotides: 4. The germline V gene has CDR1 SGDLS and CDR2 YYNGEE. CDR3 nucleotides: TGTGCCAGCAGCGCCGGGACAGGGTTGTTCTTC. Translating it yields CASSAGTGLFF.